Below, one TCR beta chain is given with its context. Its antigen remains unidentified. The source of the sample is a study of cytomegalovirus exposure and HLA in healthy donors. Findings and limits, study-wide: For TCR beta chains, V- and J-gene trimming was later linked to a missense DCLRE1C variant. Highest at DRB1 and lowest at HLA-C, TCR association rates differed among HLA loci in a later analysis. Only CMV serostatus was available as immune exposure information. The authors enumerated 150 to 200 TCR beta chains as linked to cytomegalovirus.

Researchers ran the PCR with 60 Vbeta and 13 Jbeta primers. The protocol was immunoSEQ multiplex PCR, while the TCRdb copy is restricted to in-frame clones and leaves out a portion. The sample lists around 110,000 clones; about 74% were seen once. CDR3 length: 14 residues. CDR1 and CDR2 (germline): SGHVS, FNYEAQ. The junction had 7 bases not matched to a gene; V was cut back by 2 bases and J by 7 bases. The chain combines TRBV7-6 with TRBJ2-7; 8 nucleotides agree with TRBD1. This TCR derives from a man aged 25 to 40 in good health and CMV-seropositive. The sample comprised PBMCs. The CDR3 DNA reads TGTGCCAGCAGCTTAACGGACAGGGACGGGGAGCAGTACTTC. It codes for CASSLTDRDGEQYF.